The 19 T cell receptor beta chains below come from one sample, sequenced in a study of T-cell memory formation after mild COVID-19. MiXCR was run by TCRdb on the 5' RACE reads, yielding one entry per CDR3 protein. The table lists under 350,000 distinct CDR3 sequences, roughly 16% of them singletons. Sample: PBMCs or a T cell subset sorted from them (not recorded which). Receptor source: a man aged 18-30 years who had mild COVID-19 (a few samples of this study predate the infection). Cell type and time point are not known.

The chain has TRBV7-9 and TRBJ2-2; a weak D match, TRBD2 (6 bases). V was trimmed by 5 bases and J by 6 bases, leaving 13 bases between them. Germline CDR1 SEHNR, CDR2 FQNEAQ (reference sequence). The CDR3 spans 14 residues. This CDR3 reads CASSARWDSGELFF. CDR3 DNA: TGTGCCAGCAGCGCTAGGTGGGACTCCGGGGAGCTGTTTTTT.

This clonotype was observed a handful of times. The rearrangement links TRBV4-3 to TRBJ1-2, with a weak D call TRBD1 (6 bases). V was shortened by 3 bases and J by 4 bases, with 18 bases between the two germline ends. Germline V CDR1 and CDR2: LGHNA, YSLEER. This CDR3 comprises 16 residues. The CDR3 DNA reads TGCGCCAGCAGCCAGGCATTGGGGGCCGGGAGCTATGGCTACACCTTC. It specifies CASSQALGAGSYGYTF.

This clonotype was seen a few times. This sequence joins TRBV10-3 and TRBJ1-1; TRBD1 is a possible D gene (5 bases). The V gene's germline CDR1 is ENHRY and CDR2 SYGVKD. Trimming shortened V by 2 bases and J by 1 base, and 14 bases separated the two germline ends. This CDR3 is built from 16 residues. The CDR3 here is CAISESGYRTNTEAFF. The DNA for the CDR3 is TGTGCCATCAGTGAGAGCGGATACAGGACGAACACTGAAGCTTTCTTT.

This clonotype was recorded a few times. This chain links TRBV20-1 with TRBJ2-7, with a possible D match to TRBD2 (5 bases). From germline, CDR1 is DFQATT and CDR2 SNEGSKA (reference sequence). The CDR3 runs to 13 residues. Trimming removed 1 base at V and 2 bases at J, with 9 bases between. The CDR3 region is CSARVLGTYEQYF. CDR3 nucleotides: TGCAGTGCTAGAGTGCTCGGGACCTACGAGCAGTACTTC.

This CDR3 reads CASSLVSGGIRSGGYTF. In DNA, the CDR3 is TGTGCCAGCAGCTTAGTCTCAGGGGGCATACGATCAGGTGGCTACACCTTC. This chain links TRBV7-2 with TRBJ1-2; 8 nucleotides agree with TRBD1. With V trimmed by 1 base and J by 7 bases, 14 bases remained unmatched. The CDR3 covers 17 residues. In germline, CDR1 is SGHTA, CDR2 FQGNSA.

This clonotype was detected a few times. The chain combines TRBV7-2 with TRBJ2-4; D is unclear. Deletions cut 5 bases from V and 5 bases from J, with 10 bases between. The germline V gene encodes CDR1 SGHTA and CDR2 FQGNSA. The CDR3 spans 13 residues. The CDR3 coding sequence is TGTGCCAGCAGCGATTGGGCAGAAAACATTCAGTACTTC. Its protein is CASSDWAENIQYF.

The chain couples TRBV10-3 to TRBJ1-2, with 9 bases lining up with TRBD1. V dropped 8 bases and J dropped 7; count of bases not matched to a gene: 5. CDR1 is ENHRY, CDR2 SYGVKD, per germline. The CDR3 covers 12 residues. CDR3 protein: CAILQGASGYTF. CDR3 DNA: TGTGCCATCCTACAGGGGGCAAGTGGCTACACCTTC.

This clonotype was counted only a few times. As DNA, the CDR3 is TGTGCCAGCAGCAGACCCAGGGACAGGTGGGCCACAGATACGCAGTATTTT. Translating it yields CASSRPRDRWATDTQYF. The chain recombines TRBV9 with TRBJ2-3, with 8 bases lining up with TRBD1. In germline, CDR1 is SGDLS, CDR2 YYNGEE. This CDR3 comprises 17 residues. With 4 bases clipped from V and 2 bases from J, the junction kept 12 bases outside the gene matches.

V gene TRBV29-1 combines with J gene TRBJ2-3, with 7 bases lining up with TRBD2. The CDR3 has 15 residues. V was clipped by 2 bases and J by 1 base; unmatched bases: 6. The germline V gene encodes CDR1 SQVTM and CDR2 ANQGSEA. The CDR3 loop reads CSVELAGVRTDTQYF. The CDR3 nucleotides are TGCAGCGTTGAATTGGCGGGGGTTCGCACAGATACGCAGTATTTT.

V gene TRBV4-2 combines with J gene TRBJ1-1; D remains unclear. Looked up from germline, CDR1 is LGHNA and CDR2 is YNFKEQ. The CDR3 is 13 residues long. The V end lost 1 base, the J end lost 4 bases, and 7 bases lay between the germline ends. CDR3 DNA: TGTGCCAGCAGCCAAGGCCCGGGCACTGAAGCTTTCTTT. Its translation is CASSQGPGTEAFF.

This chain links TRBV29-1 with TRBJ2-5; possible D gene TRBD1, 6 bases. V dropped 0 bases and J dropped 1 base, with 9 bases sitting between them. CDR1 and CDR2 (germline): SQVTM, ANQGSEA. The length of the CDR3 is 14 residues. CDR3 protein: CSVEERGGQETQYF. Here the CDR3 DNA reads TGCAGCGTTGAAGAACGAGGGGGCCAAGAGACCCAGTACTTC.

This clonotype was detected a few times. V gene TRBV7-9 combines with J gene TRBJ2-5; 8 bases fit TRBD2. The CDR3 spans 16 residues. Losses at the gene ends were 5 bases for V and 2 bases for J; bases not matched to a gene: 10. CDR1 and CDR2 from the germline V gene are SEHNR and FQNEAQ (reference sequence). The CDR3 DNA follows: TGTGCCAGCAGCGGAATCGGGACTAGGTGGCAAGAGACCCAGTACTTC. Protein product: CASSGIGTRWQETQYF. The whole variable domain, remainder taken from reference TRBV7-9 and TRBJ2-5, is DTGVSQNPRHKITKRGQNVTFRCDPISEHNRLYWYRQTLGQGPEFLTYFQNEAQLEKSRLLSDRFSAERPKGSFSTLEIQRTEQGDSAMYLCASSGIGTRWQETQYFGPGTRLLVL.

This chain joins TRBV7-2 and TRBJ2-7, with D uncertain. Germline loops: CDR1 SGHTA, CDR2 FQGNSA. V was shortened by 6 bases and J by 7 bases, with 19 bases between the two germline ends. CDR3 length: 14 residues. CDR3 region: CASSLTPAAYEQYV. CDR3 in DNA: TGTGCCAGCAGTCTAACCCCGGCGGCTTATGAGCAGTACGTC.

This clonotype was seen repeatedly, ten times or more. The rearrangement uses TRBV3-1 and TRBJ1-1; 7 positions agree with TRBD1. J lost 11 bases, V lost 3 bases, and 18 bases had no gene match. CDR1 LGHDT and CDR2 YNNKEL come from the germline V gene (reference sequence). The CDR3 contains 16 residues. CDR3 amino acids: CASSQWGQTTNTWAFF. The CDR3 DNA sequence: TGTGCCAGCAGCCAGTGGGGACAGACAACCAACACTTGGGCTTTCTTT.

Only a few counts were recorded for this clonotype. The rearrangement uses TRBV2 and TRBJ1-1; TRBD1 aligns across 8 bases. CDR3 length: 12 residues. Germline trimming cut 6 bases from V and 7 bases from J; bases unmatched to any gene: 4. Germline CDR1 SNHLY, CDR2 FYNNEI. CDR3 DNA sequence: TGTGCCAGCAGCGACGACAGGGGTGAAGCTTTCTTT. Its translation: CASSDDRGEAFF.

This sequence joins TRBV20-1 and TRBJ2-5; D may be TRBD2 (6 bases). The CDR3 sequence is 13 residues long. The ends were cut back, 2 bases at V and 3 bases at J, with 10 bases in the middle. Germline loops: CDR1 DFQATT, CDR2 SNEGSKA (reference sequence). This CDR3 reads CSARRTKEETQYF. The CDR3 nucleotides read TGCAGTGCTAGACGGACTAAAGAAGAGACCCAGTACTTC.

CDR3 nucleotide sequence: TGTGCCAGCAGGTTCAGTAACACTGAAGCTTTCTTT. Amino acids: CASRFSNTEAFF. J is TRBJ1-1 and V is TRBV27; the D is unclear. CDR1 and CDR2 from the germline V gene are MNHEY and SMNVEV (reference sequence). This CDR3 has 12 amino acids. Deletions cut 6 bases from V and 2 bases from J, with 7 bases between.

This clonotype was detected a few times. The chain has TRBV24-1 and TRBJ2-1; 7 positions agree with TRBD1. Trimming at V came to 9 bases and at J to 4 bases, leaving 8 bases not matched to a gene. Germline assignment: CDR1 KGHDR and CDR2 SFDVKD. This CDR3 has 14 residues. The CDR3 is CATSTDRRYNEQFF. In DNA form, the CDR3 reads TGTGCCACCTCAACGGACAGGCGGTACAATGAGCAGTTCTTC.

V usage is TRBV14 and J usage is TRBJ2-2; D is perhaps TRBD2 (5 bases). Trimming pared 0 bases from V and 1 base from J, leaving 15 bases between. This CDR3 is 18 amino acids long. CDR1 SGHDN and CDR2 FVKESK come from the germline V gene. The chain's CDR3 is CASSQEGNRLLNTGELFF. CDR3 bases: TGTGCCAGCAGCCAAGAGGGAAACAGACTACTGAACACCGGGGAGCTGTTTTTT.